This TCR beta chain was recovered during a study of blood T cells in healthy people across ages. Caucasian individuals from Russia who were healthy and aged 6 to 90 acted as donors. It was with a sample-barcoded 5' primer and a J-beta primer mix that a second PCR of roughly 6 to 12 cycles was run. TCRdb independently ran MiXCR on the 5' RACE reads; one entry per CDR3 protein. This table holds roughly 730,000 distinct CDR3 sequences, just over 55% found once. Material: blood. The origin of this receptor is a man aged 40-49 years in good health.

The CDR3 sequence is CASSPWGTSVSYEQYF. The DNA for the CDR3 is TGCGCCAGCAGCCCCTGGGGGACTAGCGTATCCTACGAGCAGTACTTC. The chain is built from TRBV5-1 and TRBJ2-7; 10 bases map to TRBD2. The CDR3 consists of 16 residues. Looked up from germline, CDR1 is SGHRS and CDR2 is YFSETQ. With V trimmed by 4 bases and J by 1 base, 8 bases remained unmatched.